These 26 T cell receptor beta chains share one sample of origin, sequenced in a study of PD-1 blockade in classical Hodgkin lymphoma. Clones were sequenced by immunoSEQ multiplex PCR, and TCRdb holds only the in-frame ones, with some missing. This table holds about 21,000 clones, roughly 94% found once. Time point in this sample: newly diagnosed, previously untreated cHL patient sample. Sequenced: peripheral blood mononuclear cells (PBMCs). All receptors derive from a human donor with classical Hodgkin lymphoma.

The gene calls are TRBV5-1 and TRBJ2-1; D might be TRBD1 (6 bases). Germline V lookup: CDR1 SGHRS, CDR2 YFSETQ. This CDR3 has 15 residues. V was cut by 0 bases and J by 5 bases, with 12 bases left in between. CDR3 nucleotide sequence: TGCGCCAGCAGCTTGGGCCAGGGGCGCCACAATGAGCAGTTCTTC. Amino acid sequence: CASSLGQGRHNEQFF.

The chain combines TRBV7-2 with TRBJ1-1, with D possibly matching TRBD1 (5 bases). The germline gives CDR1 SGHTA, CDR2 FQGNSA. This CDR3 comprises 14 residues. V dropped 1 base and J dropped 2 bases, with 8 bases sitting between them. CDR3 loop: CASSLGGFNTEAFF. Written as DNA, the CDR3 is TGTGCCAGCAGCTTAGGGGGCTTCAACACTGAAGCTTTCTTT.

The chain combines TRBV7-9 with TRBJ2-7; D is unclear. Trimming cost V 4 bases and J 2 bases, with 18 bases left between them. CDR1 and CDR2 from the germline V gene are SEHNR and FQNEAQ (reference sequence). The CDR3 covers 16 residues. This CDR3 reads CASSSTQARSAYEQYF. CDR3 DNA sequence: TGTGCCAGCAGCTCCACCCAGGCCAGGTCCGCCTACGAGCAGTACTTC.

The rearrangement links TRBV4-3 to TRBJ1-1, with D unresolved. V dropped 0 bases and J dropped 2 bases, with 7 bases sitting between them. Germline V lookup: CDR1 LGHNA, CDR2 YSLEER. The CDR3 covers 14 residues. The CDR3 nucleotides are TGCGCCAGCAGCCAAGATGGTGGTAACACTGAAGCTTTCTTT. Protein product: CASSQDGGNTEAFF.

V and J are TRBV5-4 and TRBJ1-2, with D possibly TRBD1 on 6 matching bases. The CDR3 extends over 14 amino acids. V shed 4 bases and J shed 4 bases, with 14 bases lying between them. Germline assignment: CDR1 SGHNT and CDR2 YYREEE (reference sequence). Here the CDR3 reads CASSAGQSIYGYTF. CDR3 bases: TGTGCCAGCAGCGCCGGACAGAGTATCTATGGCTACACCTTC.

CDR3 coding DNA: TGTGCCAGCAGCGAACACACCGTTCCCTACGAGCAGTACTTC. This sequence encodes CASSEHTVPYEQYF. V gene TRBV9 combines with J gene TRBJ2-7; D not resolved. The ends were cut back, 3 bases at V and 2 bases at J, with 12 bases in the middle. The CDR3 is 14 residues long. The germline CDR1 and CDR2 sequences are SGDLS and YYNGEE.

J is TRBJ2-6 and V is TRBV7-8; TRBD2 agrees at 12 bases. The CDR3 is 18 amino acids. Per the germline V gene, CDR1 is SGHVS and CDR2 is FQNEAQ. V shed 7 bases, J shed 1 base, and the junction held 8 bases outside the gene matches. CDR3 residues: CASKLAGGVWSGANVLTF. The DNA of the CDR3 is TGTGCCAGCAAACTAGCGGGGGGAGTATGGTCTGGGGCCAACGTCCTGACTTTC.

This clone has more than one count but fewer than ten. The chain links TRBV20-1 to TRBJ1-2; D not resolved. Trimming stripped 2 bases from V and 14 bases from J, with 12 bases between. The CDR3 is 10 residues long. The germline V gene has CDR1 DFQATT and CDR2 SNEGSKA (reference sequence). CDR3 DNA: TGCAGTGCTAGATCCGGTGGAAGTACCTTC. This sequence encodes CSARSGGSTF.

This clone was counted between two and nine times. This chain connects TRBV30 to TRBJ2-7, with a possible D match to TRBD2 (6 bases). This CDR3 contains 19 residues. V lost 3 bases, J lost 6 bases, and 33 bases lay in between. The germline CDR1 and CDR2 sequences are GTSNPN and SVGIG (reference sequence). The DNA of the CDR3 is TGTGCCTGGAGCGTGGGGCAGGGAGGCTTGGGGCCTCTTATCGGCGAGCAGTACTTC. Its translation: CAWSVGQGGLGPLIGEQYF.

This chain connects TRBV25-1 to TRBJ2-1, with 10 bases lining up with TRBD2. CDR3 length equals 15 residues. CDR1 is MGHDK, CDR2 SYGVNS, per germline. J lost 9 bases, V lost 3 bases, and 8 bases had no gene match. CDR3 nucleotides: TGTGCCAGCAGTGACCTAGCGGGGGCGCGGGGTGAGCAGTTCTTC. Its translation: CASSDLAGARGEQFF.

V usage is TRBV21-1 and J usage is TRBJ2-7; TRBD1, the table's D call, lacks a check against the DNA. TRBV21-1 is annotated as a pseudogene. The CDR3 spans 19 residues. The CDR3 sequence is CASSTPLRANLTGSHEQYF. CDR3 DNA: TGTGCCAGCAGCACCCCCCTACGCGCTAATCTGACAGGGTCTCACGAGCAGTACTTC.

The rearrangement joins TRBV11-3 to TRBJ2-2; D not resolved. Germline assignment: CDR1 SGHNT and CDR2 YENEEA. The ends were cut back, 7 bases at V and 1 base at J, with 10 bases in the middle. The CDR3 extends over 14 amino acids. CDR3 in DNA: TGTGCCAGCAAGTTACAGCTGAACACCGGGGAGCTGTTTTTT. Its protein product is CASKLQLNTGELFF. The full variable domain, with the rest looked up from reference TRBV11-3 and TRBJ2-2, is EAGVVQSPRYKIIEKKQPVAFWCNPISGHNTLYWYLQNLGQGPELLIRYENEEAVDDSQLPKDRFSAERLKGVDSTLKIQPAELGDSAVYLCASKLQLNTGELFFGEGSRLTVL.

The chain links TRBV27 to TRBJ2-7; no definite D call. The CDR3 covers 10 residues. The V end lost 8 bases, the J end lost 3 bases, and 5 bases lay between the germline ends. Germline CDR1 reads MNHEY; CDR2 reads SMNVEV (reference sequence). In DNA form, the CDR3 reads TGTGCCAGCGGGCTCTACGAGCAGTACTTC. Encoded protein: CASGLYEQYF.

The J gene is TRBJ2-1, the V gene TRBV10-2, with 8 bases matching TRBD1. The length of the CDR3 is 14 residues. The ends lost 7 bases at V and 2 bases at J; junction bases unmatched: 4. The germline V gene encodes CDR1 WSHSY and CDR2 SAAADI. CDR3 nucleotides: TGCGCCAGCACACAGGGGGTCCCCTACAATGAGCAGTTCTTC. As protein: CASTQGVPYNEQFF.

The chain has TRBV6-1 and TRBJ1-1; 9 positions match TRBD1. Germline assignment: CDR1 MNHNS and CDR2 SASEGT. The CDR3 runs 14 residues. After removal of 6 bases from V and 3 bases from J, the junction contained 5 bases not matched to a gene. CDR3 coding DNA: TGTGCCAGCAGGGAGGACAGGGGCCACACTGAAGCTTTCTTT. This sequence encodes CASREDRGHTEAFF.

The chain couples TRBV5-6 to TRBJ2-7; D ambiguous. The V gene lost 4 bases and the J gene lost 4 bases, with 12 bases spanning the gap. The germline CDR1 and CDR2 sequences are SGHDT and YYEEEE. The CDR3 consists of 13 residues. The CDR3 sequence: CASSPTGRYEQYF. CDR3 DNA sequence: TGTGCCAGCAGCCCAACCGGACGATACGAGCAGTACTTC.

As concerns this clone: Other DNA sequences in the same sample also yield this CDR3. The V call is TRBV27, the J call TRBJ2-7, with 7 nucleotides matching TRBD1. This CDR3 has 17 residues. The trim removed 6 bases at V and 4 bases at J, leaving 18 bases unmatched. Germline CDR1 reads MNHEY; CDR2 reads SMNVEV (reference sequence). CDR3 loop: CASRLRPPTGTLYEQYF. Here the CDR3 DNA reads TGTGCCAGCAGACTAAGGCCACCGACAGGGACCCTTTACGAGCAGTACTTC.

The rearrangement joins TRBV6-5 to TRBJ1-3; tentative D call: TRBD1 (5 bases). This CDR3 has 15 residues. The V end lost 5 bases, the J end lost 1 base, and 12 bases lay between the germline ends. The germline gives CDR1 MNHEY, CDR2 SVGAGI. CDR3 region: CASSRGVLSGNTIYF. The CDR3 DNA follows: TGTGCCAGCAGTCGAGGGGTTCTTTCTGGAAACACCATATATTTT.

The chain joins TRBV10-3 to TRBJ2-3; 7 nucleotides line up with TRBD2. This CDR3 is built from 15 residues. Trimming removed 2 bases from V and 1 base from J; junction bases left unmatched: 3. Germline CDR1 ENHRY, CDR2 SYGVKD. The CDR3 nucleotides are TGTGCCATCAGTGAGAGGGAGGGTGGCACAGATACGCAGTATTTT. It specifies CAISEREGGTDTQYF.

The chain joins TRBV5-8 to TRBJ2-2; no firm D call. The CDR3 spans 15 residues. The germline V gene encodes CDR1 SGHTS and CDR2 YDEGEE. The V gene lost 2 bases and the J gene lost 0 bases, with 8 bases spanning the gap. CDR3 nucleotide sequence: TGTGCCAGCAGCTTACAGTGGGCGAACACCGGGGAGCTGTTTTTT. Its translation: CASSLQWANTGELFF.

This sequence joins TRBV5-1 and TRBJ1-1; possibly TRBD1 for D (5 bases). CDR3 length equals 15 residues. V was shortened by 4 bases and J by 1 base, with 14 bases between the two germline ends. Germline CDR1 is SGHRS and CDR2 is YFSETQ. This CDR3 is CASSQTRQKNTEAFF. CDR3 sequence (DNA): TGCGCCAGCAGCCAGACGAGACAGAAGAACACTGAAGCTTTCTTT.

The chain joins TRBV15 to TRBJ2-7, with D perhaps being TRBD1 or TRBD2 (5 bases each). This CDR3 contains 14 residues. Germline assignment: CDR1 LNHNV and CDR2 YYDKDF (reference sequence). The ends were cut back, 0 bases at V and 2 bases at J, with 8 bases in the middle. The CDR3 DNA follows: TGTGCCACCAGCAGAGATGGGGGAGCCTACGAGCAGTACTTC. This translates into CATSRDGGAYEQYF.

The V and J genes are TRBV29-1 and TRBJ1-2; tentative D call: TRBD1 (6 bases). V lost 2 bases and J 5 bases, leaving 9 bases between the germline ends. The CDR3 runs 12 residues. CDR1 is SQVTM, CDR2 ANQGSEA, per germline. CDR3 protein: CSVEPGDYGYTF. CDR3 bases: TGCAGCGTTGAACCAGGGGATTATGGCTACACCTTC.

The table lists this clone with a count of one. The chain joins TRBV18 to TRBJ1-2; TRBD1 aligns across 8 bases. V shed 6 bases, J shed 3 bases, and the junction held 6 bases outside the gene matches. Germline CDR1 reads KGHSH; CDR2 reads LQKENI. The CDR3 loop spans 14 amino acids. The CDR3 bases are TGTGCCAGCTCGCAGGACAGGGTTGACTATGGCTACACCTTC. Its protein product is CASSQDRVDYGYTF.

This rearrangement joins TRBV9 to TRBJ2-7; a weak D match, TRBD1 (6 bases). CDR1 is SGDLS and CDR2 is YYNGEE in the germline V gene. The germline V and J ends were trimmed by 3 bases and 2 bases, with 18 bases remaining between them. The CDR3 consists of 16 residues. CDR3 bases: TGTGCCAGCAGCGCCACAGGGAATCAACTACCCTACGAGCAGTACTTC. Translation gives CASSATGNQLPYEQYF.

The chain carries TRBV5-5 and TRBJ1-1; no reliable D call. V lost 0 bases and J 1 base, leaving 10 bases between the germline ends. The CDR3 has 15 amino acids. Germline CDR1 SGHKS, CDR2 YYEKEE (reference sequence). CDR3 nucleotides: TGTGCCAGCAGCTTGGACAGAAGTAGGAACACTGAAGCTTTCTTT. It is translated as CASSLDRSRNTEAFF.